The T cell receptor (beta chain) under discussion was sequenced for a study of blood T cells in healthy people across ages. The authors ran a second PCR of about 6 to 12 cycles using a sample-barcoded 5' primer and a J-beta primer mix. TCRdb redid the calling of the 5' RACE reads with MiXCR, one entry per CDR3 protein. The sample carries about 680,000 distinct CDR3 sequences, around 49% recorded once. Germline lookup yields CDR1 MNHEY and CDR2 SVGEGT. The ends lost 0 bases at V and 2 bases at J; junction bases unmatched: 16. The CDR3 is made up of 21 amino acids. The sequenced sample was blood. This chain links TRBV6-2 or TRBV6-3 with TRBJ2-4, with 10 bases aligning to TRBD1. The TCR sequence derives from a woman aged 55-69 years in good health. CDR3 sequence: CASSYSNSRVQGQGTKNIQYF. Written as DNA, the CDR3 is TGTGCCAGCAGTTACTCGAATTCGCGTGTTCAGGGACAGGGGACCAAAAACATTCAGTACTTC.